Presented here are 26 T cell receptor beta chains from one specimen sequenced in a study of blood T cell repertoires in COVID-19 (dated by TCRdb to the early 2020s). Libraries were prepared through the immunoSEQ multiplex PCR assay. What TCRdb holds here is the immuneACCESS table cut down to in-frame rearrangements. Part of the clones is not present; checked against another copy, under half of the missing clones reflect an unresolved V gene, and the others are unexplained. In all, the sample holds roughly 71,000 clones, and 80% of those were seen once. 15% to 20% of the sample comes from the top ten. The sequencing input was peripheral blood. These receptors all stem from a man between 65 and 80 years old who had recovered from COVID-19.

This clone was observed a handful of times. The chain carries TRBV7-8 and TRBJ2-7; 8 nucleotides match TRBD1. Trimming at V came to 4 bases and at J to 3 bases, leaving 2 bases not matched to a gene. The CDR3 covers 13 residues. Germline V gene data show CDR1 as SGHVS and CDR2 as FQNEAQ. The CDR3 sequence is CASSSGQVYEQYF. In DNA, the CDR3 is TGTGCCAGCAGCTCGGGACAGGTCTACGAGCAGTACTTC.

The J gene is TRBJ1-6, the V gene TRBV19; tentatively, D is TRBD1 (6 bases). The V end lost 6 bases, the J end lost 0 bases, and 21 bases lay between the germline ends. This CDR3 has 19 amino acids. Germline CDR1 and CDR2: LNHDA and SQIVND (reference sequence). Written as DNA, the CDR3 is TGTGCCAGTAGCGTAAATCGGCTCGGACAGAGCTCCTATAATTCACCCCTCCACTTT. It yields the protein CASSVNRLGQSSYNSPLHF.

The chain is built from TRBV5-4 and TRBJ2-1; 8 bases are shared with TRBD2. Germline assignment: CDR1 SGHNT and CDR2 YYREEE (reference sequence). This CDR3 is 15 amino acids long. After removal of 1 base from V and 6 bases from J, the junction contained 6 bases not matched to a gene. This CDR3 reads CASSLFVAGPNEQFF. CDR3 DNA sequence: TGTGCCAGCAGCTTGTTTGTAGCGGGGCCCAATGAGCAGTTCTTC.

This clone was picked up one time. The genes are TRBV19 and TRBJ2-3; a possible D gene is TRBD2 (7 bases). V dropped 3 bases and J dropped 4 bases, with 14 bases sitting between them. Germline assignment: CDR1 LNHDA and CDR2 SQIVND (reference sequence). CDR3 length: 15 amino acids. The CDR3 DNA reads TGTGCCAGTAGTATGGCAGTAGGGGGGGCAGATACGCAGTATTTT. Translated: CASSMAVGGADTQYF.

The V and J genes are TRBV7-9 and TRBJ1-2; TRBD1 aligns across 8 bases. CDR3 length: 14 residues. Losses at the gene ends were 5 bases for V and 8 bases for J; bases not matched to a gene: 10. Germline loops: CDR1 SEHNR, CDR2 FQNEAQ (reference sequence). CDR3 in DNA: TGTGCCAGCAGCCCTCGGACAGGGATGGGCGGCTACACCTTC. Translating it yields CASSPRTGMGGYTF.

The gene calls are TRBV29-1 and TRBJ2-1, with TRBD2 matching over 14 bases. After removal of 8 bases from V and 9 bases from J, the junction contained 9 bases not matched to a gene. There are 14 residues in the CDR3. Germline assignment: CDR1 SQVTM and CDR2 ANQGSEA. Written as DNA, the CDR3 is TGCAGCTCCGGAAGACTAGCGGGGGGGGCTGAGCAGTTCTTC. Its translation: CSSGRLAGGAEQFF.

The chain joins TRBV7-8 to TRBJ2-3; 7 bases are a match to TRBD1. The CDR3 extends over 13 amino acids. Germline values: CDR1 SGHVS, CDR2 FQNEAQ. Unmatched junction bases numbered 2, after V lost 4 bases and J lost 4 bases. CDR3 sequence (DNA): TGTGCCAGCAGCTCCCAGGGGGCAGATACGCAGTATTTT. Translating gives CASSSQGADTQYF.

This sequence joins TRBV5-4 and TRBJ1-1; D possibly corresponds to TRBD1 (5 bases). This CDR3 is built from 14 residues. CDR1 is SGHNT, CDR2 YYREEE, per germline (reference sequence). The V and J ends lost 4 bases and 1 base respectively, with 11 bases between them. CDR3 sequence reads: CASSLRVENTEAFF. For the CDR3, the DNA is TGTGCCAGCAGCCTCAGGGTCGAGAACACTGAAGCTTTCTTT. Looking up the rest from reference TRBV5-4 and TRBJ1-1 gives the full variable domain: ETGVTQSPTHLIKTRGQQVTLRCSSQSGHNTVSWYQQALGQGPQFIFQYYREEENGRGNFPPRFSGLQFPNYSSELNVNALELDDSALYLCASSLRVENTEAFFGQGTRLTVV.

The chain employs TRBV5-1 and TRBJ1-1, with a tentative D call TRBD1 (5 bases). Looked up from germline, CDR1 is SGHRS and CDR2 is YFSETQ. Trimming left V 2 bases short and J 2 bases short, with 10 bases between. CDR3 length equals 14 residues. The CDR3, as DNA: TGCGCCAGCAGCTTCGTCGGGGGTAACACTGAAGCTTTCTTT. It encodes CASSFVGGNTEAFF.

This chain joins TRBV4-3 and TRBJ1-4; the match to TRBD1 covers 8 bases. The V gene's germline CDR1 is LGHNA and CDR2 YSLEER. The CDR3 has 13 amino acids. Trimming at V came to 4 bases and at J to 8 bases, leaving 3 bases not matched to a gene. CDR3 amino acids: CASSRGQAEKLFF. The CDR3 DNA follows: TGCGCCAGCAGCCGGGGACAGGCCGAAAAACTGTTTTTT.

The chain recombines TRBV28 with TRBJ2-4, with 10 bases that match TRBD2. Germline V gene lookup returns CDR1 MDHEN and CDR2 SYDVKM. This CDR3 has 16 residues. J was trimmed by 5 bases and V by 5 bases; bases with no gene match: 9. The CDR3 region is CASSLPGLAVQNIQYF. In DNA form, the CDR3 reads TGTGCCAGCAGTCTCCCTGGACTAGCGGTCCAAAACATTCAGTACTTC.

The V and J genes are TRBV18 and TRBJ2-1; TRBD2 is a possible D gene (5 bases). Trimming took 3 bases from V and 11 from J, leaving 8 bases between them. Germline lookup yields CDR1 KGHSH and CDR2 LQKENI. This CDR3 has 11 residues. This CDR3 reads CASSPREQQFF. The DNA for the CDR3 is TGTGCCAGCTCACCCCGGGAACAGCAGTTCTTC. Looking up the rest from reference TRBV18 and TRBJ2-1 gives the full variable domain: NAGVMQNPRHLVRRRGQEARLRCSPMKGHSHVYWYRQLPEEGLKFMVYLQKENIIDESGMPKERFSAEFPKEGPSILRIQQVVRGDSAAYFCASSPREQQFFGPGTRLTVL.

The genes are TRBV7-2 and TRBJ2-3; 8 bases match TRBD1. The CDR3 contains 16 residues. The ends lost 5 bases at V and 1 base at J; junction bases unmatched: 8. CDR1 SGHTA and CDR2 FQGNSA come from the germline V gene. The CDR3, as DNA: TGTGCCAGCAGCCGCGGACAGGGTAGGCGCACAGATACGCAGTATTTT. Its translation is CASSRGQGRRTDTQYF.

Only one count was recorded for this clone. The V and J genes are TRBV28 and TRBJ1-5; 9 bases map to TRBD1. The germline CDR1 and CDR2 sequences are MDHEN and SYDVKM. This CDR3 is built from 15 residues. V trimming: 6 bases; J trimming: 4 bases; junction bases outside the gene matches: 7. As DNA, the CDR3 is TGTGCCAGCAGCGTCGACAGGGGGACAAATCAGCCCCAGCATTTT. Protein sequence: CASSVDRGTNQPQHF.

The chain recombines TRBV6-2 or TRBV6-3 with TRBJ1-1, with unresolved D. The CDR3 sequence is 12 residues long. Per germline, CDR1 MNHEY and CDR2 SVGEGT. V lost 6 bases to trimming and J lost 10 bases, with 15 bases between them. The CDR3 spells CASSRSGRVAFF. CDR3 bases: TGTGCCAGCAGCCGATCCGGGCGGGTAGCTTTCTTT.

CDR3 nucleotides: TGTGCCAGCAGTGACAGGCTGAACACTGAAGCTTTCTTT. It specifies CASSDRLNTEAFF. This chain joins TRBV2 and TRBJ1-1, with D unresolved. CDR3 size: 13 residues. Germline loops: CDR1 SNHLY, CDR2 FYNNEI. Trimming pared 3 bases from V and 0 bases from J, leaving 5 bases between. The whole variable domain, remainder taken from reference TRBV2 and TRBJ1-1, is EPEVTQTPSHQVTQMGQEVILRCVPISNHLYFYWYRQILGQKVEFLVSFYNNEISEKSEIFDDQFSVERPDGSNFTLKIRSTKLEDSAMYFCASSDRLNTEAFFGQGTRLTVV.

In its sample, this clone was seen a few times. The genes are TRBV7-2 and TRBJ1-1; D perhaps matches TRBD1 (6 bases). CDR1 is SGHTA and CDR2 is FQGNSA in the germline V gene. The CDR3 totals 14 residues. The germline V and J ends were trimmed by 1 base and 5 bases, with 11 bases remaining between them. The CDR3 coding sequence is TGTGCCAGCAGCTTAGTACAGGGAGGGACTGAAGCTTTCTTT. Translating gives CASSLVQGGTEAFF.

The V and J genes are TRBV5-1 and TRBJ2-7; 7 nucleotides line up with TRBD1. This CDR3 has 14 amino acids. Germline values: CDR1 SGHRS, CDR2 YFSETQ. J was trimmed by 2 bases and V by 5 bases; bases with no gene match: 7. Here the CDR3 DNA reads TGCGCCAGCAGTGATAGGACAGGTCCCTACGAGCAGTACTTC. Protein sequence: CASSDRTGPYEQYF.

The V and J genes are TRBV2 and TRBJ1-2, with TRBD1 identical over 9 bases. This CDR3 region has 15 residues. V lost 6 bases and J lost 2; bases outside the gene matches: 7. The germline CDR1 and CDR2 sequences are SNHLY and FYNNEI. The CDR3 sequence: CASRDGTGINYGYTF. DNA for the CDR3: TGTGCCAGCAGGGACGGGACAGGGATAAACTATGGCTACACCTTC.

V gene TRBV30 combines with J gene TRBJ1-2; possibly TRBD1 for D (6 bases). V lost 1 base and J 6 bases, leaving 18 bases between the germline ends. Germline lookup yields CDR1 GTSNPN and CDR2 SVGIG (reference sequence). The CDR3 has 15 amino acids. DNA of the CDR3: TGTGCCTGGAGTGGCCCGGACAGTCCCTTTAATGGCTACACCTTC. Amino acid sequence: CAWSGPDSPFNGYTF.

This clone was picked up one time. The CDR3 bases are TGTGCCACCAGCAGAGGAGGGACAGAAAAAAACATTCAGTACTTC. Its translation: CATSRGGTEKNIQYF. The gene calls are TRBV15 and TRBJ2-4; 7 bases fit TRBD1. Trimming took 1 base from V and 4 from J; bases not matched to a gene: 4. CDR3 size: 15 residues. Germline-derived CDR1 and CDR2 are LNHNV and YYDKDF (reference sequence).

J is TRBJ1-4 and V is TRBV5-1; D not certain. Per germline, CDR1 SGHRS and CDR2 YFSETQ. The CDR3 runs to 17 residues. V lost 5 bases and J lost 0, with 17 bases in between. The CDR3 DNA reads as TGCGCCAGCAGTCGGGTTGGCCGTTTTGCAACTAATGAAAAACTGTTTTTT. Amino acid sequence: CASSRVGRFATNEKLFF.

The chain employs TRBV11-1 and TRBJ2-3; TRBD1 is a possible D gene (6 bases). From germline, CDR1 is SGHAT and CDR2 FQDESV (reference sequence). The CDR3 loop spans 13 amino acids. V was clipped by 2 bases and J by 7 bases, with 10 bases between them. CDR3 residues: CASSLRRGNTQYF. Written as DNA, the CDR3 is TGTGCCAGCAGCTTACGCAGGGGTAATACGCAGTATTTT.

The rearrangement links TRBV7-2 to TRBJ1-2; D may be TRBD1 (5 bases). Germline CDR1 is SGHTA and CDR2 is FQGNSA. V was clipped by 5 bases and J by 0 bases, with 10 bases between them. The CDR3 is made up of 14 amino acids. CDR3: CASSVQVTNYGYTF. The CDR3 coding sequence is TGTGCCAGCAGCGTACAGGTCACTAACTATGGCTACACCTTC.

This chain joins TRBV12-1 and TRBJ2-3; whether TRBD2, the table's D call, matches the DNA was not checked. TRBV12-1 is labeled a pseudogene. The CDR3 consists of 18 residues. The CDR3 DNA reads as TGTGCCAGCAGCGCAGATGCCCCTTTGGCGGGGAGCACAGATACGCAGTATTTT. Residues: CASSADAPLAGSTDTQYF.

DNA of the CDR3: TGTGCCAGCTCCCCCGATAGCGGGGCCGGCTACGAGCAGTACTTC. Protein: CASSPDSGAGYEQYF. V gene TRBV18 combines with J gene TRBJ2-7; 8 bases agree with TRBD2. Germline V CDR1 and CDR2: KGHSH, LQKENI. This CDR3 has 15 amino acids. The V segment lost 6 bases and the J segment 3 bases; nucleotides outside the gene matches: 10.